This note documents a single T cell receptor beta chain sequence. The antigen it binds to is not known. No clone much larger than this one lies a single base away; base qualities are absent. What this sample's time point label stands for: about 28 days (+/-7) after the second vaccine dose. AZD1222 recipients whose second dose came at about 4 weeks and those whose second dose came at about 12 weeks were combined into one group, since spike-specific TCR depth and breadth did not differ between the two schedules. The vaccinee samples were drawn from two UK trials, COV001 and COV002, one of which was a single-blind randomized controlled phase 2/3 trial testing AZD1222 (ChAdOx1 nCoV-19) in healthy adults. For TCRbeta chain sequencing, PBMC samples from trial participants were taken at day 0 and at day 28 after the second dose. These data come from a study of T cell responses to AZD1222 COVID-19 vaccine (dated by TCRdb to about 2021). Context from the whole study: TCR sequencing was performed for 230 to 250 trial participants, of whom around 200 were given two doses of AZD1222 and approximately 25 were given two doses of MenACWY control vaccine. Enrollment into the trials was organized by age into subgroups of 18-55, 56-69 and 70-plus years, and those subgroups contained about 150, 27 and 61 TCR-sequenced participants, respectively.

General findings and caveats noted by the study authors: Nearly half of unique spike-specific TCRs reportedly recognized epitopes outside regions mutated in the B.1.351 and B.1.1.7 variants. After two AZD1222 doses, spike-specific TCR breadth and depth were significantly higher than at day 0 and than in MenACWY recipients. The vaccine-associated CD4 TCRs covered the entire spike protein, and the dominant responses fell in regions 160-218 and 743-854. In the small 56-69-year group, the increase in depth fell short of significance, most likely because of low power. No day 14 peak-response samples were available, so repertoires were characterized only after the peak T cell response. Conclusions about previously exposed vaccinees are limited because only a handful of AZD1222 recipients were SARS-CoV-2 seropositive at baseline. Most participants were white British and females outnumbered males, and the authors suggested that clonal diversity may have been underestimated.

The CDR3 regions of human TCRbeta chains were analyzed by immunosequencing. On the study's bioinformatics: Repertoire TCRs were matched against a reference library of SARS-CoV-2-specific TCRs generated with the MIRA antigen-specificity platform. Breadth meant the fraction of unique TCRs that were SARS-CoV-2-associated, whereas depth meant the fraction of total T cells that were SARS-CoV-2-associated. Using the MIRA data, each spike-specific TCR was mapped to the spike region that the TCR reacts to and placed in a CD4 or CD8 class. Log10-transformed breadth and depth values were compared by one-way ANOVA with Sidak's multiple comparisons tests. The table was pulled from immuneACCESS by TCRdb, which kept in-frame rearrangements only. Such tables lose some clones; where checked, under half of the loss comes from unresolved V genes, and the rest has no known cause. Clonal size and the V and J genes are those of that table, whereas D and trimming came from the DNA. Within this sample are over 85,000 clones, with roughly 90% of them counted one time only. Approximately 15% of the sample belongs to the ten largest clones.

CDR1 and CDR2 were assigned from the germline V gene (reference sequence) as MNHEY and SMNVEV. Measured from the cysteine to the phenylalanine, the CDR3 is 13 residues long. The entry retains the CDR3 DNA only, 39 bases that are in frame from base 1. From V the trimming removes 6 bases and from J it removes 1 base, while the gene matches leave 3 bases of the junction unaccounted for. The rearrangement joined TRBV27 to TRBJ2-7, with 7 bases aligning to TRBD1. The source of this sequence is an adult who received the AZD1222 COVID-19 vaccine. The specimen was peripheral blood, collected 28 days after the second AZD1222 dose. The DNA sequence is TGTGCCAGCAGATGGGGACAGTCCTACGAGCAGTACTTC. Its coded protein is CASRWGQSYEQYF.